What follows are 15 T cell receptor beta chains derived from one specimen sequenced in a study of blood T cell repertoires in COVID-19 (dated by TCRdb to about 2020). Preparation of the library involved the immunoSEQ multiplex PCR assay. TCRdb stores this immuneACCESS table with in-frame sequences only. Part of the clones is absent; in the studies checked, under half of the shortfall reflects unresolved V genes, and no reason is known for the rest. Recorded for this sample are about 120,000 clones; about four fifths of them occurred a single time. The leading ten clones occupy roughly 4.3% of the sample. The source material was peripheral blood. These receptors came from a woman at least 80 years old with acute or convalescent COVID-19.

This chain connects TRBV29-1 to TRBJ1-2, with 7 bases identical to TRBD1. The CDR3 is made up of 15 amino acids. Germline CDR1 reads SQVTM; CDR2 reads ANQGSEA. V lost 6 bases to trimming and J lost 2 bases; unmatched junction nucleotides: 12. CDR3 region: CSVRAGTAVNYGYTF. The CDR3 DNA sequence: TGCAGCGTCCGGGCTGGGACAGCAGTAAACTATGGCTACACCTTC. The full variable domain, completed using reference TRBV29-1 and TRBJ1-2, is SAVISQKPSRDICQRGTSLTIQCQVDSQVTMMFWYRQQPGQSLTLIATANQGSEATYESGFVIDKFPISRPNLTFSTLTVSNMSPEDSSIYLCSVRAGTAVNYGYTFGSGTRLTVV.

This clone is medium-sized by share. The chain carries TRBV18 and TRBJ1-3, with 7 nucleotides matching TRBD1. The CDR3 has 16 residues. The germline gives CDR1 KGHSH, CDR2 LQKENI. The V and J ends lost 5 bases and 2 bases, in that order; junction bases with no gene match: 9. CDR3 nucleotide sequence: TGTGCCAGCTCATTTTCCGGGACAGATACTGGAAACACCATATATTTT. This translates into CASSFSGTDTGNTIYF.

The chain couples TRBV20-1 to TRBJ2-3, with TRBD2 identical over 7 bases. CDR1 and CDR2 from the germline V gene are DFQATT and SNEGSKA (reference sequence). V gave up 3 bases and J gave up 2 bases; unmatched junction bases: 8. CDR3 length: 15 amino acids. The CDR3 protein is CSASIAGEYTDTQYF. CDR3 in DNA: TGCAGTGCTAGTATAGCGGGTGAATACACAGATACGCAGTATTTT.

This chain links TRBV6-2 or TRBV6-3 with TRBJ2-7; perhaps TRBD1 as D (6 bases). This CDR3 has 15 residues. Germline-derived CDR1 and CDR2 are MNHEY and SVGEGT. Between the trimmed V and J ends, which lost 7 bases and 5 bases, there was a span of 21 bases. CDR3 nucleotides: TGTGCCAGCACCCCGACTCGAACAGGGAGCGACGAGCAGTACTTC. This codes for CASTPTRTGSDEQYF.

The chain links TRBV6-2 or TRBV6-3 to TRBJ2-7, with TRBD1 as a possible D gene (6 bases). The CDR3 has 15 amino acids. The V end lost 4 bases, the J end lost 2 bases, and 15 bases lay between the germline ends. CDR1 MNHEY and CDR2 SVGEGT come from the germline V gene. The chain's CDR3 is CASSLSLEGAYEQYF. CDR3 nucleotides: TGTGCCAGCAGTTTATCTTTAGAGGGGGCCTACGAGCAGTACTTC.

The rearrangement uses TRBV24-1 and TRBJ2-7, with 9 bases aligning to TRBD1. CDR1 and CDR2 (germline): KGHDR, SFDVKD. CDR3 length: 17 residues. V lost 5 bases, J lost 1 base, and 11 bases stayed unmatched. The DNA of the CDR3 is TGTGCCACCAGTGGAGAGTCCGGGGGGACAGGGTCCTACGAGCAGTACTTC. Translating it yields CATSGESGGTGSYEQYF.

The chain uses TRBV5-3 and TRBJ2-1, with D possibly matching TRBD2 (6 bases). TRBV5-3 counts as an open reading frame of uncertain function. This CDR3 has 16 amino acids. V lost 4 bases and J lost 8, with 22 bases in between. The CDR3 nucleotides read TGTGCCAGAAGCACCGGGACTCCAGGACTTCTCGATGAGCAGTTCTTC. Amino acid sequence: CARSTGTPGLLDEQFF.

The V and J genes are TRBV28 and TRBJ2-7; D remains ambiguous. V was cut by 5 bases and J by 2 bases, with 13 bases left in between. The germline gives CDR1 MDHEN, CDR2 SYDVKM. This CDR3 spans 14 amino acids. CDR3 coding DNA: TGTGCCAGCAGTCACGGGTCCCCCACCTACGAGCAGTACTTC. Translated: CASSHGSPTYEQYF. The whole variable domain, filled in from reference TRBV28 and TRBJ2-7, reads DVKVTQSSRYLVKRTGEKVFLECVQDMDHENMFWYRQDPGLGLRLIYFSYDVKMKEKGDIPEGYSVSREKKERFSLILESASTNQTSMYLCASSHGSPTYEQYFGPGTRLTVT.

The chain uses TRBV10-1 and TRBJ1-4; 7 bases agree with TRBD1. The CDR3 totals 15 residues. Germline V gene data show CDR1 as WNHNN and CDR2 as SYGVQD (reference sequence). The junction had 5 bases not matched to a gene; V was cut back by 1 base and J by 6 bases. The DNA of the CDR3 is TGCGCCAGCAGTGAGTACCAGGGGGACGATGAAAAACTGTTTTTT. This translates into CASSEYQGDDEKLFF.

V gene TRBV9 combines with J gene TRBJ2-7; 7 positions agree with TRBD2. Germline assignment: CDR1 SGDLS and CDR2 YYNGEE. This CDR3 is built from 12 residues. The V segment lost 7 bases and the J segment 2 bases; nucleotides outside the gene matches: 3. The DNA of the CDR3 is TGTGCCAGCGGGACTACTACCTACGAGCAGTACTTC. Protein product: CASGTTTYEQYF.

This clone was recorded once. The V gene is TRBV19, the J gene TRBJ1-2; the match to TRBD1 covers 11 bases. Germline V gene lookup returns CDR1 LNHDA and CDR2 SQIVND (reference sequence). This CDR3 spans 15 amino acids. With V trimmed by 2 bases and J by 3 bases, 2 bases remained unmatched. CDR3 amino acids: CASSILGQGDYGYTF. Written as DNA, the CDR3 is TGTGCCAGTAGTATATTGGGACAGGGGGACTATGGCTACACCTTC.

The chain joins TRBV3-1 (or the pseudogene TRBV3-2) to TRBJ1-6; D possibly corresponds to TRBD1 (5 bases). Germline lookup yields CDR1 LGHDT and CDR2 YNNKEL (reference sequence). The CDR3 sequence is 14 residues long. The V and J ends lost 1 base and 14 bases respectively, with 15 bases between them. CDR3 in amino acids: CASSQGERGLALHF. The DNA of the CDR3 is TGTGCCAGCAGCCAAGGGGAACGGGGGTTGGCCCTCCACTTT.

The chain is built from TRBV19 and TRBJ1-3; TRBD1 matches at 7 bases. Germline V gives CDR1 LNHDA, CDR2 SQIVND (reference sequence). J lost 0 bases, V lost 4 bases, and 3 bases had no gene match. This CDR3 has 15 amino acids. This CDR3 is CASSRDRFSGNTIYF. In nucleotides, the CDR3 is TGTGCCAGTAGTAGGGACAGATTCTCTGGAAACACCATATATTTT.

The CDR3: CASSEYGGPYEQYF. The CDR3 DNA follows: TGTGCCAGCAGTGAATATGGCGGCCCCTACGAGCAGTACTTC. V and J are TRBV6-1 and TRBJ2-7, with D unresolved. The CDR3 has 14 amino acids. Trimming shortened V by 2 bases and J by 2 bases, and 10 bases separated the two germline ends. In germline, CDR1 is MNHNS, CDR2 SASEGT.

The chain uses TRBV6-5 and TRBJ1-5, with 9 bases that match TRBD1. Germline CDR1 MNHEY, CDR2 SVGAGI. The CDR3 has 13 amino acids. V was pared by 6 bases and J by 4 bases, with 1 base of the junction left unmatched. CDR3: CASSDRGNQPQHF. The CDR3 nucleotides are TGTGCCAGCAGCGACAGGGGGAATCAGCCCCAGCATTTT.